This entry describes one TCR beta chain. Clones were sequenced by immunoSEQ multiplex PCR, and TCRdb holds only the in-frame ones, with some missing. In the table there are approximately 260,000 clones, approximately 88% of which are singletons. The data derive from a study of blood T cell repertoires in COVID-19. The CDR3 length is 15 residues. Germline V lookup: CDR1 SGHVS, CDR2 FNYEAQ. V lost 6 bases to trimming and J lost 1 base, with 12 bases between them. The sequenced material came from peripheral blood. The source of this sequence is a man over 45 with acute or convalescent COVID-19. V gene TRBV7-6 combines with J gene TRBJ2-2, with TRBD1 as a possible D gene (6 bases). In nucleotides, the CDR3 is TGTGCCAGCAGTTCCAAACAGGGGAACACCGGGGAGCTGTTTTTT. Encoded protein: CASSSKQGNTGELFF.